This TCR beta chain was recovered during a study of shared clonotypes between healthy human individuals. CDR1 SGHVS and CDR2 FNYEAQ come from the germline V gene. This CDR3 spans 17 amino acids. V was clipped by 5 bases and J by 0 bases, with 19 bases between them. Details on this clone: The antigen is not known.

Repertoires were generated with immunoSEQ multiplex PCR, while TCRdb's copy carries only in-frame clones and drops some. Of approximately 100,000 clones in the sample, approximately 65% were seen once. Regarding the study as a whole: Larger estimated richness was generally recorded for naive subsets relative to memory subsets. Several donors shared roughly 5% of their naive CD4 clonotypes.

This TCR was sampled from a woman in her 30s in good health. Sequenced input: memory CD8+ T cells sorted from blood. Regarding subset: CD45RO+ cells pooled with CCR7-negative TemRA cells. V gene TRBV7-6 combines with J gene TRBJ1-2; tentative D call: TRBD1 (5 bases). The CDR3 protein is CASSNPSGGEPNYGYTF. CDR3 sequence (DNA): TGTGCCAGCAGCAACCCCTCGGGGGGGGAACCTAACTATGGCTACACCTTC.